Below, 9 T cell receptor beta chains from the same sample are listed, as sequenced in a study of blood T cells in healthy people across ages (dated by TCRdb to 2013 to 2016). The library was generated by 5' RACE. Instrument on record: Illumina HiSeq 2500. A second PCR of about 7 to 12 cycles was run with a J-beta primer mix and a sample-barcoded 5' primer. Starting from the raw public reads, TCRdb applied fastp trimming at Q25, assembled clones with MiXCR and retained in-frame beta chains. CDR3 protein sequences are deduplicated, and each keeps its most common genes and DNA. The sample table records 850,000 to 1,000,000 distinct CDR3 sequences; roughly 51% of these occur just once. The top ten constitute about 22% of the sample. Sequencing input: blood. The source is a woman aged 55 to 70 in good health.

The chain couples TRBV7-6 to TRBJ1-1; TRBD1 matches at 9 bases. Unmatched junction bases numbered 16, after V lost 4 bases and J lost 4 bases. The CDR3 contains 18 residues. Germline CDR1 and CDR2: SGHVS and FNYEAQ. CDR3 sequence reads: CASSSGTGPHGGSTEAFF. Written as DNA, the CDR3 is TGTGCCAGCAGCTCCGGGACAGGGCCCCATGGGGGTAGCACTGAAGCTTTCTTT.

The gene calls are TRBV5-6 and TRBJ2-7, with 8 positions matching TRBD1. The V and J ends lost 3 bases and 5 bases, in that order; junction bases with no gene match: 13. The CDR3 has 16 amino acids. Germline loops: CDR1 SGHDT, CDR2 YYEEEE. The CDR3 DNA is TGTGCCAGCAGCTGGAGGGGGCGCAGGGGGCACAACGAGCAGTACTTC. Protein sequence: CASSWRGRRGHNEQYF.

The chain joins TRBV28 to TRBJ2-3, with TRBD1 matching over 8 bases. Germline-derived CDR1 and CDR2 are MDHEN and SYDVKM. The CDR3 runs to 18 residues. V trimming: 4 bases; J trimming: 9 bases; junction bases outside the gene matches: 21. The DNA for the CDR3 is TGTGCCAGCAGTTCGCCCTGGATGGGACAGGCTATAAGGAAAACGCAGTATTTT. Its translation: CASSSPWMGQAIRKTQYF.

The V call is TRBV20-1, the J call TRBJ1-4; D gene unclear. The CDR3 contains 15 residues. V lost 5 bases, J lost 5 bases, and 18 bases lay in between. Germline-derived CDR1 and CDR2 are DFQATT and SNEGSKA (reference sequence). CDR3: CSAHERGGVNEKLFF. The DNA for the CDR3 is TGCAGTGCTCACGAACGGGGTGGGGTCAATGAAAAACTGTTTTTT.

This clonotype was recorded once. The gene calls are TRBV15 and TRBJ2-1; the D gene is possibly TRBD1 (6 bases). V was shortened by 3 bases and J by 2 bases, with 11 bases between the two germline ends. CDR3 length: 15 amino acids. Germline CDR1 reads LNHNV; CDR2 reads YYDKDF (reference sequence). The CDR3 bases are TGTGCCACCAGCAGGCCGGGACAAGCCTACAATGAGCAGTTCTTC. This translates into CATSRPGQAYNEQFF. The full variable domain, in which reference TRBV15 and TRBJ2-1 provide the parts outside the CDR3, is DAMVIQNPRYQVTQFGKPVTLSCSQTLNHNVMYWYQQKSSQAPKLLFHYYDKDFNNEADTPDNFQSRRPNTSFCFLDIRSPGLGDTAMYLCATSRPGQAYNEQFFGPGTRLTVL.

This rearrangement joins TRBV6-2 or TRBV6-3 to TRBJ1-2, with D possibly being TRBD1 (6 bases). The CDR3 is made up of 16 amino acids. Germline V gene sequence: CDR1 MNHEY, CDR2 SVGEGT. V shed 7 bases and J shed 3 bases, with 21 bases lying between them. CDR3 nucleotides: TGTGCCAGCATTAACGCGGACAGCCCCCGGGACTATGGCTACACCTTC. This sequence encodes CASINADSPRDYGYTF.

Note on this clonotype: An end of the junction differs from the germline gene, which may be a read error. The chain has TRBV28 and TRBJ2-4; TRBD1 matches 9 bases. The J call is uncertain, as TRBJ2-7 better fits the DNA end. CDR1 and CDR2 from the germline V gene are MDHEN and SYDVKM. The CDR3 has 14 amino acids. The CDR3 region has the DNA TGTGTCAGCAGTTCCTCGGGACAGGGATACGAGCAGTACTTC. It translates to CVSSSSGQGYEQYF.

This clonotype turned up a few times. CDR3 loop: CSVDGDYEQYF. For the CDR3, the DNA is TGCAGCGTTGATGGGGACTACGAGCAGTACTTC. This chain joins TRBV29-1 and TRBJ2-7, with D unclear. The CDR3 totals 11 residues. Between the trimmed V and J ends, which lost 3 bases and 3 bases, there was a span of 6 bases. Germline V gene sequence: CDR1 SQVTM, CDR2 ANQGSEA.

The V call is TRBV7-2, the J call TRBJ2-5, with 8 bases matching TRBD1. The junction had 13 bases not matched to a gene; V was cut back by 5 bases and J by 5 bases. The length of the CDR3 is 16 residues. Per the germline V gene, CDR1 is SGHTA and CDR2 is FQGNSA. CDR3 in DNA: TGTGCCAGCAGCCAGACTTCGACAGGGGAGAGGGAGACCCAGTACTTC. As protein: CASSQTSTGERETQYF. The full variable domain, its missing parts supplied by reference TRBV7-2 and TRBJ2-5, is GAGVSQSPSNKVTEKGKDVELRCDPISGHTALYWYRQSLGQGLEFLIYFQGNSAPDKSGLPSDRFSAERTGGSVSTLTIQRTQQEDSAVYLCASSQTSTGERETQYFGPGTRLLVL.